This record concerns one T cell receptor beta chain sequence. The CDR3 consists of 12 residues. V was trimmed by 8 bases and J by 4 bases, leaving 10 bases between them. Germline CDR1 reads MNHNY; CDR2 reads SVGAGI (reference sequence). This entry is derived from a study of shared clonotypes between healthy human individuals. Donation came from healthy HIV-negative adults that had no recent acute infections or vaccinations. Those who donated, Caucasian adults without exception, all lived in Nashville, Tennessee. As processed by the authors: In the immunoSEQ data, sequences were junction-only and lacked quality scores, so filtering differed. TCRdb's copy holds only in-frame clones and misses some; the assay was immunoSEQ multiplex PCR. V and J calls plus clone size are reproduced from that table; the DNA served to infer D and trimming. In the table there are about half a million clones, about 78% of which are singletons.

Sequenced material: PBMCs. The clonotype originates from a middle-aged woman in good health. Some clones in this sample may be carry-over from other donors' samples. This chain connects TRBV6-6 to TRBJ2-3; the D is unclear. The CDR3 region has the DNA TGTGCCAGCGGCCCACGGGCAGATACGCAGTATTTT. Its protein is CASGPRADTQYF.